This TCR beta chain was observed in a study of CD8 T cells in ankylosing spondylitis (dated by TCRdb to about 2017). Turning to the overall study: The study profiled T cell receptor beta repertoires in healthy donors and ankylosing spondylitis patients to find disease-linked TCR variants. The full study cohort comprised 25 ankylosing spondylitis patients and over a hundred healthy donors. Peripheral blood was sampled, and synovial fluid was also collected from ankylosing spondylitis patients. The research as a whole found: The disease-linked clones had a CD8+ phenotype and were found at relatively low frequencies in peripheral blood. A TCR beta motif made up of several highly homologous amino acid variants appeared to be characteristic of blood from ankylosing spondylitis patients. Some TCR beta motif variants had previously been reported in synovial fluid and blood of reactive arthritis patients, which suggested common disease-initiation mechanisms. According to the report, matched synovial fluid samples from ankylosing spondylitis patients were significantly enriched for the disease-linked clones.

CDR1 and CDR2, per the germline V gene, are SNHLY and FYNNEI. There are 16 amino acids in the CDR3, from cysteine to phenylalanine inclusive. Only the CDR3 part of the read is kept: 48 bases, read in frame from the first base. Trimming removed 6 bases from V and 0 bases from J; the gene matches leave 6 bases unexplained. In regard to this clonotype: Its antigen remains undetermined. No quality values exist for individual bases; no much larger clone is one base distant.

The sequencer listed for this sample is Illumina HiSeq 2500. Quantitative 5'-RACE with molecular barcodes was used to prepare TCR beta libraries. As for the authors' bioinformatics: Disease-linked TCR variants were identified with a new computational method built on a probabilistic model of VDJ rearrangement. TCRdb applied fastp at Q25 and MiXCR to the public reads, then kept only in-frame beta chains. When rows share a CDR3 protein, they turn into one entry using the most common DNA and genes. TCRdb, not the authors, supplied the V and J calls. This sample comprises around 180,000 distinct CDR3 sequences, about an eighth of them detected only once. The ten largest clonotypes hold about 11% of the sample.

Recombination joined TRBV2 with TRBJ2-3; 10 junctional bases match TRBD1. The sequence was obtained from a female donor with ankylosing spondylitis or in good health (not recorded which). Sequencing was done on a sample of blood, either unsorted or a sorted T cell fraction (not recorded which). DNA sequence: TGTGCCAGCAGCACCCTGGACAGGGGGAGCACAGATACGCAGTATTTT. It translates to CASSTLDRGSTDTQYF.